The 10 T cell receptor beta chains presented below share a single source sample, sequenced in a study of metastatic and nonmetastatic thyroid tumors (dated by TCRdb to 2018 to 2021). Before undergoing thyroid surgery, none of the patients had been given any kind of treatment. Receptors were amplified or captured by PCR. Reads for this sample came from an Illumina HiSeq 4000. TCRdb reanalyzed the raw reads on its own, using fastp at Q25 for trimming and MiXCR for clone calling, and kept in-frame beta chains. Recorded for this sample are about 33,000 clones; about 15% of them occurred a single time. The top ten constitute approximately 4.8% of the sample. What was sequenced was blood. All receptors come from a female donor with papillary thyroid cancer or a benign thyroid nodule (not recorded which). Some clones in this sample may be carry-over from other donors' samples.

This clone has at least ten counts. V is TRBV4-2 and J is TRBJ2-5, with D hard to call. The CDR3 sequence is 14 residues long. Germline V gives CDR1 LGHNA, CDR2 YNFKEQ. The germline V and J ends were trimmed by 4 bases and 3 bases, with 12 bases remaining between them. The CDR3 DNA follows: TGTGCCAGCAGCCGGTTTGAGAGTAAAGAGACCCAGTACTTC. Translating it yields CASSRFESKETQYF.

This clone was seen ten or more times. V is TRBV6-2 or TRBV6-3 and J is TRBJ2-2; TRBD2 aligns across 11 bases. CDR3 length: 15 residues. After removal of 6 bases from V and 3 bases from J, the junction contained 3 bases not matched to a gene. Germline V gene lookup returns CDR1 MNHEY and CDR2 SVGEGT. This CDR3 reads CASRKGLADTGELFF. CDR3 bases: TGTGCCAGCAGAAAGGGACTAGCGGACACCGGGGAGCTGTTTTTT.

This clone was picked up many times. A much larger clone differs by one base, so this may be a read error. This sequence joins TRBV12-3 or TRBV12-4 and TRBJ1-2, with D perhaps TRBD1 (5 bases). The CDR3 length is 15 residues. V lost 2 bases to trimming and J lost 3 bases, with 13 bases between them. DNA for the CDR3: TGTGCCAGCAGTTTAATACAGGTCGGTTACTATGGCTACACCTTC. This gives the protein CASSLIQVGYYGYTF.

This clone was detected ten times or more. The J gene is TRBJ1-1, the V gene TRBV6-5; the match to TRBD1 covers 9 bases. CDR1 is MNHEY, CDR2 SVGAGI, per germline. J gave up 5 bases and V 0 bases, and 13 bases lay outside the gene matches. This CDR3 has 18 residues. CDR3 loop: CASSYSRGWDRVVTEAFF. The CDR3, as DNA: TGTGCCAGCAGTTACTCGAGGGGTTGGGACAGGGTGGTTACTGAAGCTTTCTTT.

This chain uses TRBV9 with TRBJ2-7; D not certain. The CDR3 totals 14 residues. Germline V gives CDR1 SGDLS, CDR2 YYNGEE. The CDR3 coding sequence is TGTCCGAGCTGCGTAGGTAGTCTCTCCTACGAGCAGTACTTC. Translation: CPSCVGSLSYEQYF.

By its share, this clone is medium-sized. Here the CDR3 DNA reads TGTGCCAGCAGTGAGACTAGCGGGGGGGCAGATACGCAGTATTTT. Translated: CASSETSGGADTQYF. The rearrangement uses TRBV6-1 and TRBJ2-3; 14 nucleotides line up with TRBD2. Germline values: CDR1 MNHNS, CDR2 SASEGT. V gave up 3 bases and J gave up 4 bases; unmatched junction bases: 0. The CDR3 is 15 residues long.

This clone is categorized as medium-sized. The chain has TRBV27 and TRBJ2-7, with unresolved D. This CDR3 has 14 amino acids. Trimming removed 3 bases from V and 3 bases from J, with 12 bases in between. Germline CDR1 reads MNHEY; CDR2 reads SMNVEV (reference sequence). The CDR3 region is CASSFGDPRYEQYF. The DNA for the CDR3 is TGTGCCAGCAGTTTCGGAGACCCGCGCTACGAGCAGTACTTC.

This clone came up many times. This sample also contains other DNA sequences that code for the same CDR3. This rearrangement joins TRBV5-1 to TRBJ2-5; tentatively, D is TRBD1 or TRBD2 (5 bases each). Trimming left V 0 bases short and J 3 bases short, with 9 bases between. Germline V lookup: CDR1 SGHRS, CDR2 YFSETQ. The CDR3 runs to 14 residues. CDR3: CASSLALGEETQYF. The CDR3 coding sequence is TGCGCCAGCAGCTTGGCCTTGGGGGAAGAGACCCAGTACTTC. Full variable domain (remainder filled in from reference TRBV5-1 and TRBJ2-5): KAGVTQTPRYLIKTRGQQVTLSCSPISGHRSVSWYQQTPGQGLQFLFEYFSETQRNKGNFPGRFSGRQFSNSRSEMNVSTLELGDSALYLCASSLALGEETQYFGPGTRLLVL.

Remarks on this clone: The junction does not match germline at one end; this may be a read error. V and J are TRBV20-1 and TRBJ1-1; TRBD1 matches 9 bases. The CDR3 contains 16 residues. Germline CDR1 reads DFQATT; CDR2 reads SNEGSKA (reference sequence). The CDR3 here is CSARHMTGGKITEDFF. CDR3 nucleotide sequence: TGCAGTGCTAGACACATGACAGGGGGAAAGATCACTGAAGATTTCTTT.

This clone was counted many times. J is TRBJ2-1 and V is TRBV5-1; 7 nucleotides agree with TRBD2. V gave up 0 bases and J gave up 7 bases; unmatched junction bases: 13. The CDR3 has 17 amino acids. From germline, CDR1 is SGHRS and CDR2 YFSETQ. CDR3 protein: CASSLVPEAGKGNEQFF. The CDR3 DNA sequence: TGCGCCAGCAGCTTGGTCCCCGAAGCGGGAAAGGGAAATGAGCAGTTCTTC.